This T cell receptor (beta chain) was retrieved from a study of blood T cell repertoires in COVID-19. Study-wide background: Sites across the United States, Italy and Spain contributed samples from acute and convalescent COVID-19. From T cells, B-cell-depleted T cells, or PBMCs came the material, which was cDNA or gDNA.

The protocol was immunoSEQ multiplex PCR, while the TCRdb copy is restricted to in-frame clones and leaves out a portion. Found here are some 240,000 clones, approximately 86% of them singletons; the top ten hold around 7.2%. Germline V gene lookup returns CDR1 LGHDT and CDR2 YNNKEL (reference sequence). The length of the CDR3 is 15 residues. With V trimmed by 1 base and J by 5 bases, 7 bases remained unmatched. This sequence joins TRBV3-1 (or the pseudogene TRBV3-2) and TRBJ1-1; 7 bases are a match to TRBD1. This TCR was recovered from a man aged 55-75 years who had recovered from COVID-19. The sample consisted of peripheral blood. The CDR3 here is CASSQGKGARTEAFF. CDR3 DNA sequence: TGTGCCAGCAGCCAAGGAAAGGGGGCTAGGACTGAAGCTTTCTTT.